Following are 23 T cell receptor beta chains from one sample sequenced in a study of T cells in Graves' hyperthyroidism and ophthalmopathy. TCR beta CDR3 regions were amplified from RNA. TCR CDR3 regions were first amplified by RT-PCR with HTBI primers. TCRdb called the multiplex PCR reads again in MiXCR, with one record for every CDR3 protein. The sample carries hundreds of thousands of distinct CDR3 sequences, 14% recorded once. Specimen: blood. These receptors all come from a woman younger than 30 with Graves' hyperthyroidism.

Notes on this clonotype: Here the CDR3 omits its conserved ending phenylalanine or tryptophan, so a read error is the likely source. The chain employs TRBV29-1 and TRBJ1-1, with D unclear. The ends were cut back, 8 bases at V and 1 base at J, with 11 bases in the middle. The CDR3 length is 12 residues. Germline V gene sequence: CDR1 SQVTM, CDR2 ANQGSEA. CDR3 loop: CSIKWGNTEAFS. The CDR3 nucleotides are TGCAGCATAAAGTGGGGGAACACTGAAGCTTTCTCT.

This chain links TRBV6-2 or TRBV6-3 with TRBJ2-1; maybe TRBD2 (6 bases). This CDR3 has 15 amino acids. V lost 10 bases and J 9 bases, leaving 25 bases between the germline ends. Germline CDR1 is MNHEY and CDR2 is SVGEGT. The CDR3 nucleotides are TGTGCCACCGGACTAATCACGTTCTCGGGTGTTGAGCAGTTCTTC. This codes for CATGLITFSGVEQFF.

This clonotype has only a few counts. V and J are TRBV20-1 and TRBJ1-5; TRBD1 aligns across 7 bases. Per germline, CDR1 DFQATT and CDR2 SNEGSKA (reference sequence). The CDR3 length is 13 residues. Trimming at V came to 6 bases and at J to 4 bases, leaving 6 bases not matched to a gene. DNA for the CDR3: TGCAGTGCGACCGGGACAGCTAATCAGCCCCAGCATTTT. Translated, it gives CSATGTANQPQHF.

The V gene is TRBV29-1, the J gene TRBJ1-4; a possible D gene is TRBD1 (6 bases). Trimming pared 7 bases from V and 3 bases from J, leaving 12 bases between. CDR3 length: 13 amino acids. Germline CDR1 and CDR2: SQVTM and ANQGSEA. CDR3 sequence reads: CSAMNRANEKLFF. The CDR3 DNA reads as TGCAGCGCCATGAACAGGGCTAATGAAAAACTGTTTTTT.

This clonotype has at least ten counts. This chain links TRBV5-6 with TRBJ2-5; D is possibly TRBD1 (6 bases). CDR3 length: 17 amino acids. V was cut by 4 bases and J by 4 bases, with 23 bases left in between. CDR1 and CDR2 (germline): SGHDT, YYEEEE. The CDR3 sequence: CASSARQYPKGVETQYF. CDR3 sequence (DNA): TGTGCCAGCAGCGCCCGACAGTACCCGAAGGGGGTAGAGACCCAGTACTTC.

This clonotype was counted ten times or more. This chain joins TRBV12-3 or TRBV12-4 and TRBJ2-1; D is perhaps TRBD2 (5 bases). The V gene lost 3 bases and the J gene lost 0 bases, with 12 bases spanning the gap. There are 16 residues in the CDR3. The CDR3 region has the DNA TGTGCCAGCAGTTTTTATGGTGGGAGCTCCTACAATGAGCAGTTCTTC. Encoded protein: CASSFYGGSSYNEQFF.

At least ten counts were recorded for this clonotype. V and J are TRBV24-1 and TRBJ2-1; TRBD1 matches 7 bases. In germline, CDR1 is KGHDR, CDR2 SFDVKD. The CDR3 totals 16 residues. The ends lost 5 bases at V and 3 bases at J; junction bases unmatched: 9. CDR3 in amino acids: CATSGTGESYYNEQFF. The CDR3 DNA reads as TGTGCCACCAGTGGCACAGGGGAAAGTTACTACAATGAGCAGTTCTTC.

This clonotype was seen many times. The chain recombines TRBV6-1 with TRBJ1-1, with 7 nucleotides matching TRBD1. V lost 6 bases and J lost 5; bases outside the gene matches: 9. Germline V lookup: CDR1 MNHNS, CDR2 SASEGT. CDR3 length: 14 amino acids. In nucleotides, the CDR3 is TGTGCCAGCAGCAGACAGGGTCCTGAGACTGAAGCTTTCTTT. Its translation is CASSRQGPETEAFF.

The J gene is TRBJ2-5, the V gene TRBV9; TRBD2 matches at 7 bases. This CDR3 is 16 amino acids long. Trimming at V came to 4 bases and at J to 0 bases, leaving 9 bases not matched to a gene. In germline, CDR1 is SGDLS, CDR2 YYNGEE. The CDR3 nucleotides are TGTGCCAGCAGCCCCGGGACTAACGCGTACCAAGAGACCCAGTACTTC. This encodes CASSPGTNAYQETQYF. The full variable domain, its missing parts supplied by reference TRBV9 and TRBJ2-5, is DSGVTQTPKHLITATGQRVTLRCSPRSGDLSVYWYQQSLDQGLQFLIQYYNGEERAKGNILERFSAQQFPDLHSELNLSSLELGDSALYFCASSPGTNAYQETQYFGPGTRLLVL.

Ten or more counts support this clonotype. The V call is TRBV11-3, the J call TRBJ2-5; the match to TRBD2 covers 7 bases. Germline V gene sequence: CDR1 SGHNT, CDR2 YENEEA. This CDR3 has 17 amino acids. Trimming at V came to 2 bases and at J to 0 bases, leaving 9 bases not matched to a gene. The CDR3 coding sequence is TGTGCCAGCAGCTTAAACTTTGCAGCGGGGTACCAAGAGACCCAGTACTTC. Translating gives CASSLNFAAGYQETQYF. Together with reference TRBV11-3 and TRBJ2-5, the CDR3 gives the full variable domain: EAGVVQSPRYKIIEKKQPVAFWCNPISGHNTLYWYLQNLGQGPELLIRYENEEAVDDSQLPKDRFSAERLKGVDSTLKIQPAELGDSAVYLCASSLNFAAGYQETQYFGPGTRLLVL.

This chain connects TRBV2 to TRBJ2-2, with TRBD1 identical over 9 bases. CDR1 is SNHLY and CDR2 is FYNNEI in the germline V gene. Germline trimming cut 5 bases from V and 2 bases from J; bases unmatched to any gene: 3. This CDR3 spans 15 amino acids. CDR3 bases: TGTGCCAGCAGTTGGGACAGGGTAAACACCGGGGAGCTGTTTTTT. Its protein is CASSWDRVNTGELFF.

V gene TRBV10-1 combines with J gene TRBJ2-1; maybe TRBD2 (5 bases). The germline V and J ends were trimmed by 8 bases and 4 bases, with 12 bases remaining between them. The length of the CDR3 is 13 residues. Germline CDR1 is WNHNN and CDR2 is SYGVQD (reference sequence). The CDR3 protein is CASGGSRYNEQFF. The CDR3 bases are TGCGCCAGCGGCGGGTCCCGGTACAATGAGCAGTTCTTC.

This clonotype has just a few counts. The rearrangement joins TRBV11-2 to TRBJ2-2; D call uncertain. Looked up from germline, CDR1 is SGHAT and CDR2 is FQNNGV. CDR3 length: 14 residues. Trimming shortened V by 5 bases and J by 8 bases, and 15 bases separated the two germline ends. This chain's CDR3 is CASSAYSSPGELFF. The CDR3 DNA is TGTGCCAGCAGCGCATATTCGTCTCCGGGGGAGCTGTTTTTT.

The rearrangement joins TRBV14 to TRBJ2-7; no clear D gene. The CDR3 has 13 amino acids. V shed 4 bases and J shed 2 bases, with 9 bases lying between them. In germline, CDR1 is SGHDN, CDR2 FVKESK. The CDR3 DNA reads TGTGCCAGCAGCCGGTCCTATCCCTACGAGCAGTACTTC. Protein product: CASSRSYPYEQYF. Complete variable domain (other parts from reference TRBV14 and TRBJ2-7): EAGVTQFPSHSVIEKGQTVTLRCDPISGHDNLYWYRRVMGKEIKFLLHFVKESKQDESGMPNNRFLAERTGGTYSTLKVQPAELEDSGVYFCASSRSYPYEQYFGPGTRLTVT.

In its sample, this clonotype was seen a few times. The CDR3 sequence is CASSPSGTSAIPPDEQFF. The CDR3 DNA sequence: TGTGCCAGCAGTCCGTCCGGGACTAGCGCGATACCCCCCGATGAGCAGTTCTTC. V is TRBV6-2 or TRBV6-3 and J is TRBJ2-1; 10 nucleotides match TRBD2. This CDR3 spans 18 amino acids. J lost 8 bases, V lost 5 bases, and 18 bases had no gene match. Germline V gives CDR1 MNHEY, CDR2 SVGEGT.

In its sample, this clonotype was seen once. The chain has TRBV20-1 and TRBJ2-2; D unclear. This CDR3 spans 13 amino acids. Trimming shortened V by 0 bases and J by 9 bases, and 11 bases separated the two germline ends. Looked up from germline, CDR1 is DFQATT and CDR2 is SNEGSKA (reference sequence). The CDR3: CSARDSPPRELFF. CDR3 nucleotides: TGCAGTGCTAGAGATTCCCCTCCTCGGGAGCTGTTTTTT.

The chain couples TRBV6-1 to TRBJ2-5; TRBD2 matches 12 bases. The J segment lost 1 base and the V segment lost 6 bases, leaving 6 bases of the junction unmatched. The CDR3 spans 16 residues. CDR1 and CDR2 (germline): MNHNS, SASEGT. The CDR3 DNA is TGTGCCAGCAGATCGGGACTAGCGGGCCTCCAAGAGACCCAGTACTTC. It yields the protein CASRSGLAGLQETQYF.

CDR3 coding DNA: TGTGCCAGCAGAGAGAGAGCCGGGAATGAAAAACTGTTTTTT. Translated: CASRERAGNEKLFF. This sequence joins TRBV6-1 and TRBJ1-4; D uncertain. V was shortened by 6 bases and J by 5 bases, with 13 bases between the two germline ends. Germline assignment: CDR1 MNHNS and CDR2 SASEGT. This CDR3 has 14 residues.

This clonotype was observed many times. The chain is built from TRBV30 and TRBJ2-1; unclear D gene. Trimming removed 3 bases from V and 8 bases from J, with 11 bases in between. The V gene's germline CDR1 is GTSNPN and CDR2 SVGIG (reference sequence). This CDR3 spans 12 amino acids. The CDR3 sequence: CAWRDPGYEQFF. The DNA of the CDR3 is TGTGCCTGGAGGGACCCCGGGTATGAGCAGTTCTTC.

CDR3 in DNA: TGTGCCAGTAGCCGTACCGGGGGAAGTTACACCGGGGAGCTGTTTTTT. Amino acids: CASSRTGGSYTGELFF. The chain recombines TRBV19 with TRBJ2-2; weak D call: TRBD2 (6 bases). Germline lookup yields CDR1 LNHDA and CDR2 SQIVND (reference sequence). CDR3 length equals 16 residues. With 6 bases removed from V and 3 bases from J, the gap between germline ends came to 17 bases.

This clonotype showed up many times. The chain joins TRBV7-9 to TRBJ1-4, with 7 bases aligning to TRBD1. The CDR3 is 14 amino acids. Germline loops: CDR1 SEHNR, CDR2 FQNEAQ (reference sequence). Trimming at V came to 5 bases and at J to 8 bases, leaving 8 bases not matched to a gene. The CDR3 loop is CASSGDREEEKLFF. CDR3 DNA: TGTGCCAGCAGCGGAGACAGGGAGGAGGAAAAACTGTTTTTT.

This clonotype was seen ten or more times. CDR3 residues: CASSLELAGEETQYF. The DNA of the CDR3 is TGTGCCAGCAGTTTAGAACTAGCGGGAGAAGAGACCCAGTACTTC. The chain links TRBV28 to TRBJ2-5; 11 positions match TRBD2. Looked up from germline, CDR1 is MDHEN and CDR2 is SYDVKM. V lost 2 bases, J lost 3 bases, and 2 bases stayed unmatched. This CDR3 comprises 15 residues.

The sample holds many counts of this clonotype. The chain has TRBV11-3 and TRBJ2-2, with D possibly matching TRBD2 (6 bases). The germline V and J ends were trimmed by 7 bases and 7 bases, with 19 bases remaining between them. Germline CDR1 is SGHNT and CDR2 is YENEEA. The CDR3 has 15 amino acids. The CDR3 bases are TGTGCCAGCACGGTGGCGGGAATCGGGAGCGGGGAGCTGTTTTTT. It translates to CASTVAGIGSGELFF.